This T cell receptor beta chain was profiled in a study of blood T cell repertoires in COVID-19. The length of the CDR3 is 12 residues. Profiled with immunoSEQ multiplex PCR; TCRdb holds only in-frame clones, not every one. Counted here are under 150,000 clones, about nine tenths occurring once; the ten biggest clones make up over 9.5%. The receptor comes from a man aged 45-65 years with active or convalescent COVID-19. Sequenced material: peripheral blood. The rearrangement joins TRBV21-1 to TRBJ2-3; TRBD2 is the table's D call, not checked against the DNA. TRBV21-1 is designated a pseudogene. Here the CDR3 reads CASSRRADTQYF. The CDR3 DNA reads TGTGCCAGCAGCCGTCGCGCAGATACGCAGTATTTT.